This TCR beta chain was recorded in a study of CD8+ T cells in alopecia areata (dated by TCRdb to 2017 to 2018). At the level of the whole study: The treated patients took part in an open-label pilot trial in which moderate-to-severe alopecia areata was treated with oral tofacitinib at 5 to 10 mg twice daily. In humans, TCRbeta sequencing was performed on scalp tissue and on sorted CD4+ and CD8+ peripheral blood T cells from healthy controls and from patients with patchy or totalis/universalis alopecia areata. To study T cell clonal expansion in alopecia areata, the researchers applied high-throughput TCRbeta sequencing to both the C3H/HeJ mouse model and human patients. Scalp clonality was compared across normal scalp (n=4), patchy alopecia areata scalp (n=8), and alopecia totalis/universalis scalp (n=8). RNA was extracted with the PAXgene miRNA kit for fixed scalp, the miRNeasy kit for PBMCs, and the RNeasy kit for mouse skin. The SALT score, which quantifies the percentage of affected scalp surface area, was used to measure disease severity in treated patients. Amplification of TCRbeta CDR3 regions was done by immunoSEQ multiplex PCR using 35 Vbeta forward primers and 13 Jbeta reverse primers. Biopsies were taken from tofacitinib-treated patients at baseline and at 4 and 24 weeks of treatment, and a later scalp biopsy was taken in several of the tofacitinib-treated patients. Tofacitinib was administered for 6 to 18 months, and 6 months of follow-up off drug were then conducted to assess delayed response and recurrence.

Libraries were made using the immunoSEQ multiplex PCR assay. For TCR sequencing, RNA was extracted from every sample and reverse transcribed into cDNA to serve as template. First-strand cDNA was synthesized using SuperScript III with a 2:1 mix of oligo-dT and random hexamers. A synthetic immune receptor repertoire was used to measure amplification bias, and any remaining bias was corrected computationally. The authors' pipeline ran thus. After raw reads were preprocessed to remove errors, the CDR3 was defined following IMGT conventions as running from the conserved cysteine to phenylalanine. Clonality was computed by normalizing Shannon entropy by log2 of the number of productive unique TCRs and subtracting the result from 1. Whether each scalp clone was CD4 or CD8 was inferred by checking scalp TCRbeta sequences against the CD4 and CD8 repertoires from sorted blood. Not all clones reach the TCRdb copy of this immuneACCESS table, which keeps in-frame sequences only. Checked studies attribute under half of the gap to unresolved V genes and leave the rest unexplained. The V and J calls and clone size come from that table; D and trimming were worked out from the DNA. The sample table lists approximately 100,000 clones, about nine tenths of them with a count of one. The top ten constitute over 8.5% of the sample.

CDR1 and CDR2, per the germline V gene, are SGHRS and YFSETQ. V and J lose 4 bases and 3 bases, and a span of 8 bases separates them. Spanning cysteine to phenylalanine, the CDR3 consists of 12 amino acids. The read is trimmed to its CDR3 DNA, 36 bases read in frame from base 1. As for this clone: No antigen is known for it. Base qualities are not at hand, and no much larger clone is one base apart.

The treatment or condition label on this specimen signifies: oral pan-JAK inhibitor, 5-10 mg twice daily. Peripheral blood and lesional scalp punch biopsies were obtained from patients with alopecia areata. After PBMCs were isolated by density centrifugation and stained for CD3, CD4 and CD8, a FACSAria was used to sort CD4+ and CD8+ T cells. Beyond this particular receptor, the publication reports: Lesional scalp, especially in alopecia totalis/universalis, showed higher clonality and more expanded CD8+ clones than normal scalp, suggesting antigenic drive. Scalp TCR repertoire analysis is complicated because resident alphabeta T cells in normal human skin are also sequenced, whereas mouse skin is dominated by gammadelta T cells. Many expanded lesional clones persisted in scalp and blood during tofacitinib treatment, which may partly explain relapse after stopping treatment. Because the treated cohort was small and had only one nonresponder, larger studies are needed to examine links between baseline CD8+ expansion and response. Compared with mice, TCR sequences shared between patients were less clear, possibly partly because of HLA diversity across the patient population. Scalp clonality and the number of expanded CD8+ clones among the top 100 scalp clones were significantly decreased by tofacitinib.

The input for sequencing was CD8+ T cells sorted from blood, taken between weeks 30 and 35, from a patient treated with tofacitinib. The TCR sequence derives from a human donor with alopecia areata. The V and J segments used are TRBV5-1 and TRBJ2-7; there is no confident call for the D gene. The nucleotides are TGCGCCAGCAGCCCCCAAGGCTACGAGCAGTACTTC. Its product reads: CASSPQGYEQYF.